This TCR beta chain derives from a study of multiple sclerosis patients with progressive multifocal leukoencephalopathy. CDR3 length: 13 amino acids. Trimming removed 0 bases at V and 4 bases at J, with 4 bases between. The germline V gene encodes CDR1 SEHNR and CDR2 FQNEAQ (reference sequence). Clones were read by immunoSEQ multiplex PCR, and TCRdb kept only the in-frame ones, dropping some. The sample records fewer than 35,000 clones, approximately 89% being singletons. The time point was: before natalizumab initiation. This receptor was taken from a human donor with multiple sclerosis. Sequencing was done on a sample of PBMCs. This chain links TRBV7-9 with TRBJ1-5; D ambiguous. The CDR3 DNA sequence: TGTGCCAGCAGCTTAGCTGTTAATCAGCCCCAGCATTTT. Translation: CASSLAVNQPQHF.